This entry lists 16 T cell receptor beta chains sequenced from one sample in a study of response to subunit inactivated influenza vaccine. TCRdb re-derived calls from the RT-PCR reads in MiXCR, one entry per CDR3 protein. This table has about 620,000 distinct CDR3 sequences, approximately 10% appearing once. This sample was also put to use in a study of T cells expressing NK-cell markers. That source reports: The authors made TCR beta cDNA libraries by 5'RACE template switching. This switching added a universal primer site and UMIs.

Specimen: PBMCs from blood, collected on the day of vaccination. These receptors originate from a man aged 45-65 years who received an inactivated influenza vaccine.

This sequence joins TRBV29-1 and TRBJ2-3; perhaps TRBD2 as D (6 bases). The CDR3 has 15 amino acids. From germline, CDR1 is SQVTM and CDR2 ANQGSEA. V was shortened by 6 bases and J by 0 bases, with 16 bases between the two germline ends. The CDR3 sequence is CSVGFLASSTDTQYF. CDR3 coding DNA: TGCAGCGTCGGGTTCCTAGCGTCGAGCACAGATACGCAGTATTTT.

This clonotype was counted only a few times. This rearrangement joins TRBV6-2 or TRBV6-3 to TRBJ2-1; D possibly corresponds to TRBD2 (5 bases). The CDR3 consists of 14 residues. Germline lookup yields CDR1 MNHEY and CDR2 SVGEGT. V lost 5 bases to trimming and J lost 2 bases, with 10 bases between them. CDR3 loop: CASSVRVAYNEQFF. As DNA, the CDR3 is TGTGCCAGCAGTGTGAGGGTTGCCTACAATGAGCAGTTCTTC.

This clonotype came up a few times. The V and J genes are TRBV10-3 and TRBJ1-6; D might be TRBD1 (5 bases). Germline-derived CDR1 and CDR2 are ENHRY and SYGVKD. Between the trimmed V and J ends, which lost 2 bases and 12 bases, there was a span of 11 bases. CDR3 length equals 13 residues. CDR3 loop: CAISERGRQPLHF. The CDR3 DNA follows: TGTGCCATCAGTGAGAGGGGCAGGCAACCCCTCCACTTT.

The chain has TRBV10-3 and TRBJ2-5; the match to TRBD2 covers 12 bases. Germline V CDR1 and CDR2: ENHRY, SYGVKD. The V and J ends lost 2 bases and 4 bases, in that order; junction bases with no gene match: 5. The CDR3 is 16 amino acids. In nucleotides, the CDR3 is TGTGCCATCAGTGAGAAAAGACTAGCGGGAGCAGAGACCCAGTACTTC. This codes for CAISEKRLAGAETQYF.

This clonotype was observed a few times. The rearrangement joins TRBV28 to TRBJ1-5; no clear D. V was shortened by 5 bases and J by 2 bases, with 7 bases between the two germline ends. Germline V gene sequence: CDR1 MDHEN, CDR2 SYDVKM. CDR3 length: 13 residues. The CDR3 here is CASSVLGNQPQHF. CDR3 nucleotide sequence: TGTGCCAGCAGTGTTCTGGGCAATCAGCCCCAGCATTTT. The entire variable domain, with the rest obtained from reference TRBV28 and TRBJ1-5, is as follows: DVKVTQSSRYLVKRTGEKVFLECVQDMDHENMFWYRQDPGLGLRLIYFSYDVKMKEKGDIPEGYSVSREKKERFSLILESASTNQTSMYLCASSVLGNQPQHFGDGTRLSIL.

The rearrangement joins TRBV6-1 to TRBJ1-1; 7 bases match TRBD1. Germline CDR1 reads MNHNS; CDR2 reads SASEGT. This CDR3 comprises 13 residues. V shed 6 bases, J shed 7 bases, and the junction held 8 bases outside the gene matches. The CDR3 DNA is TGTGCCAGCAGCCGACAGGGAAGGGTTGAAGCTTTCTTT. Translated, it gives CASSRQGRVEAFF.

In its sample, this clonotype was seen a few times. The chain carries TRBV7-7 and TRBJ2-2, with 7 bases lining up with TRBD2. Germline V CDR1 and CDR2: SSHAT, FNYEAQ (reference sequence). With 2 bases clipped from V and 6 bases from J, the junction kept 6 bases outside the gene matches. The CDR3 runs 15 residues. CDR3 bases: TGTGCCAGCAGCTTATCGGGACTAAGAGCCGGGGAGCTGTTTTTT. This codes for CASSLSGLRAGELFF.

This clonotype was seen a handful of times. V gene TRBV12-3 or TRBV12-4 combines with J gene TRBJ1-5; no clear D gene. V gave up 5 bases and J gave up 0 bases, with 17 bases separating them. The CDR3 is made up of 17 amino acids. CDR3 nucleotides: TGTGCCAGCAGTCTCGGTGTGGGGTTTAATAGCAATCAGCCCCAGCATTTT. Translating it yields CASSLGVGFNSNQPQHF.

This clonotype was seen repeatedly, ten times or more. This chain links TRBV7-9 with TRBJ2-1, with TRBD2 matching over 14 bases. The V segment lost 4 bases and the J segment 7 bases; nucleotides outside the gene matches: 9. The CDR3 has 17 residues. In germline, CDR1 is SEHNR, CDR2 FQNEAQ (reference sequence). CDR3 in amino acids: CASSSLGLAGVRNEQFF. As DNA, the CDR3 is TGTGCCAGCAGCTCGCTGGGACTAGCGGGGGTGCGTAATGAGCAGTTCTTC.

This clonotype was counted between two and nine times. The chain uses TRBV24-1 and TRBJ2-3, with 7 nucleotides matching TRBD2. With V trimmed by 9 bases and J by 0 bases, 5 bases remained unmatched. The germline CDR1 and CDR2 sequences are KGHDR and SFDVKD. CDR3 length equals 14 residues. For the CDR3, the DNA is TGTGCCACCTCGAAGGGAGGGAGCACAGATACGCAGTATTTT. Protein sequence: CATSKGGSTDTQYF.

This clonotype occurred a few times. This sequence joins TRBV29-1 and TRBJ1-1, with a possible D match to TRBD1 (5 bases). Deletions cut 7 bases from V and 4 bases from J, with 19 bases between. Germline V CDR1 and CDR2: SQVTM, ANQGSEA. This CDR3 contains 14 residues. Here the CDR3 reads CSAKETARSTEAFF. CDR3 nucleotide sequence: TGCAGCGCAAAAGAGACAGCGAGGAGCACTGAAGCTTTCTTT.

This clonotype has just a few counts. The chain combines TRBV20-1 with TRBJ2-1, with TRBD2 matching 13 bases. Losses at the gene ends were 0 bases for V and 4 bases for J; bases not matched to a gene: 6. Germline CDR1 reads DFQATT; CDR2 reads SNEGSKA (reference sequence). This CDR3 contains 17 residues. The CDR3 DNA reads as TGCAGTGCTAGAGACCCCGGGACTAGCGGGACTTACAATGAGCAGTTCTTC. Its translation: CSARDPGTSGTYNEQFF.

This clonotype was found a few times. The chain combines TRBV12-3 or TRBV12-4 with TRBJ2-7; D is unresolved. V was clipped by 4 bases and J by 6 bases, with 13 bases between them. The CDR3 covers 13 residues. The CDR3 protein is CASSYLWTGEQYF. The CDR3 coding sequence is TGTGCCAGCAGTTATCTATGGACGGGCGAGCAGTACTTC.

This clonotype turned up a few times. The rearrangement links TRBV20-1 to TRBJ2-1; tentative D call: TRBD1 (6 bases). The V gene's germline CDR1 is DFQATT and CDR2 SNEGSKA (reference sequence). CDR3 length: 13 amino acids. V was trimmed by 8 bases and J by 8 bases, leaving 19 bases between them. The CDR3 here is CSIHRDMVYEQFF. In DNA form, the CDR3 reads TGCAGTATCCACAGGGACATGGTCTATGAGCAGTTCTTC.

This clonotype has more than one count but fewer than ten. V gene TRBV9 combines with J gene TRBJ2-3; 7 nucleotides line up with TRBD2. Germline loops: CDR1 SGDLS, CDR2 YYNGEE. The CDR3 loop spans 14 amino acids. With V trimmed by 2 bases and J by 2 bases, 2 bases remained unmatched. CDR3 amino acids: CASSVSGFTDTQYF. For the CDR3, the DNA is TGTGCCAGCAGCGTTAGCGGGTTCACAGATACGCAGTATTTT.

V and J are TRBV10-2 and TRBJ2-7, with TRBD2 matching 12 bases. V lost 2 bases and J lost 4; bases outside the gene matches: 3. Germline V gene data show CDR1 as WSHSY and CDR2 as SAAADI. The CDR3 runs to 15 residues. CDR3 nucleotides: TGCGCCAGCAGTGAGGCGACTAGCGGGAGATACGAGCAGTACTTC. Translation: CASSEATSGRYEQYF.